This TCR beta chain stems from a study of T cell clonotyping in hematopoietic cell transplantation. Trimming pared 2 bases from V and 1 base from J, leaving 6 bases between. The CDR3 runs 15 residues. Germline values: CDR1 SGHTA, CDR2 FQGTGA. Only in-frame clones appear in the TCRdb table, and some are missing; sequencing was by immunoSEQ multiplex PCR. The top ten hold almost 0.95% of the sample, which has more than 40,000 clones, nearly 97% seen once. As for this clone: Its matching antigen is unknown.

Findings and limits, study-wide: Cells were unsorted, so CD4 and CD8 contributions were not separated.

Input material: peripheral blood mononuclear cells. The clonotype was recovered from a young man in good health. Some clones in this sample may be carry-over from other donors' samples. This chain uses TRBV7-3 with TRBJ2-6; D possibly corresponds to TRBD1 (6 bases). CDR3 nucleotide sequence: TGTGCCAGCAGCTTAGGGACATCTGGGGCCAACGTCCTGACTTTC. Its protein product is CASSLGTSGANVLTF.